This note documents a single TCR beta chain sequence. Sequencing was performed with immunoSEQ multiplex PCR; in TCRdb, only in-frame clones are kept and a portion is missing. The sample records tens of thousands of clones, just over 90% being singletons. The sample comes from a study of T cells after posttransplantation cyclophosphamide. The CDR3 totals 15 residues. The V gene lost 0 bases and the J gene lost 8 bases, with 16 bases spanning the gap. Germline values: CDR1 LNHDA, CDR2 SQIVND (reference sequence). Material: PBMCs. This chain uses TRBV19 with TRBJ1-1; D call uncertain. The TCR was taken from a woman aged 30 to 39 in good health and a related stem cell transplant donor. The CDR3 DNA reads TGTGCCAGTAGTATAGATAACATACAGAGCAACGAAGCTTTCTTT. Protein: CASSIDNIQSNEAFF. Together with reference TRBV19 and TRBJ1-1, the CDR3 gives the full variable domain: DGGITQSPKYLFRKEGQNVTLSCEQNLNHDAMYWYRQDPGQGLRLIYYSQIVNDFQKGDIAEGYSVSREKKESFPLTVTSAQKNPTAFYLCASSIDNIQSNEAFFGQGTRLTVV.